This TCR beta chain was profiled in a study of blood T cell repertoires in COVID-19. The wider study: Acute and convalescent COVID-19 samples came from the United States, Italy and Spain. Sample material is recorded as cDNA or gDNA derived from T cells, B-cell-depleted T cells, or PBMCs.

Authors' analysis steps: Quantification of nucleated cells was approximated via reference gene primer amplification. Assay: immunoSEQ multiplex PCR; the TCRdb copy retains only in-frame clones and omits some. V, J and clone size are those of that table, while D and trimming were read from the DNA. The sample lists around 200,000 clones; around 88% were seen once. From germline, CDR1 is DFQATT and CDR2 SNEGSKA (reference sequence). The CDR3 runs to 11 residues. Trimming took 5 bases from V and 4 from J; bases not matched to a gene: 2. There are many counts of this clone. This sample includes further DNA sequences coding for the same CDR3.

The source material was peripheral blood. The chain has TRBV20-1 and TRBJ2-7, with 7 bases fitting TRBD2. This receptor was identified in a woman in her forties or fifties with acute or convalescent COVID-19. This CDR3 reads CSAAGGYEQYF. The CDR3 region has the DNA TGCAGTGCTGCCGGGGGGTACGAGCAGTACTTC.